This record covers a single T cell receptor beta chain. The record originates from a study of blood T cell repertoires in COVID-19. Study context: Specimens from acute and convalescent COVID-19 originated in the United States, Italy and Spain. Sample material is recorded as cDNA or gDNA derived from T cells, B-cell-depleted T cells, or PBMCs.

V was cut by 0 bases and J by 3 bases, with 13 bases left in between. CDR1 SGHRS and CDR2 YFSETQ come from the germline V gene. This CDR3 has 16 amino acids. The authors' processing: Reference gene primers were amplified, and this amplification served to estimate nucleated cell counts. Measured with immunoSEQ multiplex PCR; TCRdb has only the in-frame clones, and not every one. Clone size and V and J calls were adopted from that table, with D and trimming inferred from the DNA. The data hold about 140,000 clones, with 85% to 90% observed a single time. The chain employs TRBV5-1 and TRBJ1-3; no reliable D call. The receptor was derived from a woman aged 55-69 years with acute or convalescent COVID-19. The sample consisted of peripheral blood. CDR3 bases: TGCGCCAGCAGCTTGGCTCCCAGGAGGTTTGGAAACACCATATATTTT. Its translation is CASSLAPRRFGNTIYF.